This T cell receptor beta chain emerged from a study of vaccination effects on CD4 cells after COVID-19. Study background: Participants were given two doses of BNT162b2 or mRNA-1273 vaccine. Study results and caveats: Convalescent patients were scarce, and early post-infection timepoints were absent.

This clone is a singleton in its sample. The antigen remains undetermined. Expansion of antigen-specific CD4+ T cells with viral peptide pools was carried out by the ViraFEST assay before sequencing. Following 10 days of culture, CD4+ T cells were isolated. Infection dated between March and December 2020, before the Alpha, Beta and Delta variants reached the United States. Sequencing used immunoSEQ multiplex PCR; TCRdb keeps in-frame clones, though not all of them. In the table there are under 80,000 clones, over 60% of which are singletons. Germline CDR1 SGHRS, CDR2 YFSETQ. The CDR3 runs to 14 residues. Germline trimming cut 0 bases from V and 3 bases from J; bases unmatched to any gene: 1.

This sequence was found in a human donor who had a prior SARS-CoV-2 infection. The chain has TRBV5-1 and TRBJ1-1; 8 positions match TRBD1. The sample was CD4+ T cells from PBMCs cultured with HIV peptides, taken before COVID-19 vaccination. Described subset: HIV-1 Nef peptide pool negative control/reference culture. CDR3 in DNA: TGCGCCAGCAGCTTGGACAGGGGGTACACTGAAGCTTTCTTT. It codes for CASSLDRGYTEAFF.